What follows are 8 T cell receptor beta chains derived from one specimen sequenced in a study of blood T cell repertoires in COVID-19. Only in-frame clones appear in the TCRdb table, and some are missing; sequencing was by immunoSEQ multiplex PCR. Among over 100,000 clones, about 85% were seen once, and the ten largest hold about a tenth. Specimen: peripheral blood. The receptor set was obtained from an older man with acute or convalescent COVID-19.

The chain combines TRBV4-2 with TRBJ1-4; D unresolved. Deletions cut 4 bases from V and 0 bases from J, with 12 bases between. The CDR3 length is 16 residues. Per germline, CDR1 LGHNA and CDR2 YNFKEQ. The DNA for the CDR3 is TGTGCCAGCAGCCGGAGCAGCTCACCAACTAATGAAAAACTGTTTTTT. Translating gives CASSRSSSPTNEKLFF.

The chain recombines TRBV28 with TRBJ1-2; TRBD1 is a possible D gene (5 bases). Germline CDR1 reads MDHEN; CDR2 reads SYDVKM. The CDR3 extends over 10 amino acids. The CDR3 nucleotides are TGTGCGGTAGGGGTTTACGGCTACACCTTC. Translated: CAVGVYGYTF.

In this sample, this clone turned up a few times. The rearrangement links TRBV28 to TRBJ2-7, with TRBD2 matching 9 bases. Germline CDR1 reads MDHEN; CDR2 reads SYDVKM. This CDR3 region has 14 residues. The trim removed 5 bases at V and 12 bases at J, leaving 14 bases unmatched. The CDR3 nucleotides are TGTGCCAGCAGTCCACTAGCGGGCGGCGGCGGTCTGTACTTC. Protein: CASSPLAGGGGLYF.

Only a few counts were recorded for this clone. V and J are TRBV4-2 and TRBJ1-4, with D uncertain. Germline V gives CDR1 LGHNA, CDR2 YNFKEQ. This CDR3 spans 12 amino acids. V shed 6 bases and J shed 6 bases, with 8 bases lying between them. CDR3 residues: CASRREDEKLFF. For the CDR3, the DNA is TGTGCCAGCAGGAGGGAGGATGAAAAACTGTTTTTT.

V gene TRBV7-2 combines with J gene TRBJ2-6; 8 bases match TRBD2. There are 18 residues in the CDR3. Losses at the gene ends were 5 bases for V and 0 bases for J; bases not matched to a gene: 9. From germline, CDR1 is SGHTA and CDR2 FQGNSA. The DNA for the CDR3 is TGTGCCAGCAGCCGTACGGGGGGGGCCAACTCTGGGGCCAACGTCCTGACTTTC. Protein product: CASSRTGGANSGANVLTF.

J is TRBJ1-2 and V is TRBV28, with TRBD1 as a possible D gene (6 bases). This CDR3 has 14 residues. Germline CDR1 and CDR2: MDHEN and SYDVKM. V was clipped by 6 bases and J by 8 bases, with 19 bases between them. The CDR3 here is CASRAGQRIGGYTF. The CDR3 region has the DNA TGTGCCAGCAGGGCAGGACAGCGCATAGGAGGCTACACCTTC.

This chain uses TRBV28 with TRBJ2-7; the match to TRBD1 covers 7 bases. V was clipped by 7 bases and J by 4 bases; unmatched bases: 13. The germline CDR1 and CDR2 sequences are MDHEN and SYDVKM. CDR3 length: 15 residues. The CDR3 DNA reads TGTGCCAGCACCAACTGGGCAGGGGGTATGTACGAGCAGTACTTC. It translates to CASTNWAGGMYEQYF.

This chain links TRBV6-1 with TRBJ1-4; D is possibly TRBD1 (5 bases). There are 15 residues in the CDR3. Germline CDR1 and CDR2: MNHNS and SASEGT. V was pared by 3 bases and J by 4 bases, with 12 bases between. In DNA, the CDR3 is TGTGCCAGCAGTGATTTGGGGGGTGGTAATGAAAAACTGTTTTTT. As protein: CASSDLGGGNEKLFF.